This is a list of T cell receptor beta chains from one sample in a study of T cell responses to AZD1222 COVID-19 vaccine. Clones were read by immunoSEQ multiplex PCR, and TCRdb kept only the in-frame ones, dropping some. The table shows 180,000 or so clones, with around 95% occurring only once. This material consisted of peripheral blood, taken on day 0 of AZD1222 vaccination. All receptors come from an adult in good health. The CDR3 runs from the conserved cysteine through the conserved F or W. The D gene is left open where the match is weak. A clone size is listed for some rows: how often the clone was seen (once, few, many), or a class if it is expanded.

abundance,v_gene,j_gene,d_gene,CDR3aa,CDR3nt
NA,TRBV5-5,TRBJ1-1,NA,CASSSSANTEAFF,TGTGCCAGCAGCTCATCAGCGAACACTGAAGCTTTCTTT
NA,TRBV4-1,TRBJ2-4,NA,CASSQPVVAKNIQYF,TGCGCCAGCAGCCAACCGGTGGTAGCCAAAAACATTCAGTACTTC
NA,TRBV28,TRBJ1-2,TRBD1,CASSSPGQGNYGYTF,TGTGCCAGCAGTTCGCCCGGACAGGGAAACTATGGCTACACCTTC
once,TRBV7-2,TRBJ1-5,TRBD1,CASSLEGTGRQPQHF,TGTGCCAGCAGCTTAGAAGGGACAGGCAGACAGCCCCAGCATTTT
NA,TRBV4-1,TRBJ1-2,NA,CASSHLREGDGYTF,TGCGCCAGCAGCCACCTCAGGGAAGGAGATGGCTACACCTTC
NA,TRBV7-8,TRBJ2-7,NA,CASSLLAGTWYEQYF,TGTGCCAGCAGCTTATTGGCGGGAACCTGGTACGAGCAGTACTTC
few,TRBV6-6,TRBJ1-6,TRBD1,CASGGDRGYNSPLHF,TGTGCCAGCGGGGGGGACAGGGGTTATAATTCACCCCTCCACTTT
NA,TRBV19,TRBJ1-3,NA,CASSPQQFGNTIYF,TGTGCCAGTAGTCCTCAGCAGTTCGGAAACACCATATATTTT
NA,TRBV9,TRBJ2-7,NA,CASSMGSSYEQYF,TGTGCCAGCTCGATGGGGAGCTCCTACGAGCAGTACTTC
NA,TRBV10-1,TRBJ1-1,TRBD1,CASSGPDRSSEAFF,TGCGCCAGCAGTGGCCCGGACAGGTCCTCTGAAGCTTTCTTT
NA,TRBV5-5,TRBJ2-1,NA,CASSLPGSGYNEQFF,TGTGCCAGCAGCTTGCCGGGATCCGGCTACAATGAGCAGTTCTTC
NA,TRBV25-1,TRBJ2-7,NA,CASSSGYEQYF,TGTGCCAGCAGTAGCGGCTACGAGCAGTACTTC
NA,TRBV27,TRBJ1-2,TRBD1,CASSRTGVGYTF,TGTGCCAGCAGTCGGACAGGGGTGGGCTACACCTTC
NA,TRBV25-1,TRBJ2-5,NA,CASSSGGRGETQYF,TGTGCCAGCTCTTCCGGAGGACGGGGAGAGACCCAGTACTTC
NA,TRBV28,TRBJ1-2,NA,CASSRPRRGYTF,TGTGCCAGCAGCCGACCCCGGCGGGGCTACACCTTC
NA,TRBV2,TRBJ2-1,TRBD1,CASRGQGIIYNEQFF,TGTGCCAGCAGGGGACAGGGAATTATCTACAATGAGCAGTTCTTC
NA,TRBV24-1,TRBJ2-2,NA,CAASGGAPGELFF,TGTGCCGCTTCTGGGGGGGCCCCCGGGGAGCTGTTTTTT
NA,TRBV14,TRBJ1-2,NA,CASSQFRGRDGYTF,TGTGCCAGCAGCCAATTCAGGGGAAGGGACGGCTACACCTTC
NA,TRBV9,TRBJ1-4,TRBD1,CASSATDRATNEKLFF,TGTGCCAGCAGCGCCACGGACAGGGCAACTAATGAAAAACTGTTTTTT
NA,TRBV5-8,TRBJ1-4,NA,CASSSLATNEKLFF,TGTGCCAGCAGCTCACTTGCAACTAATGAAAAACTGTTTTTT
NA,TRBV5-1,TRBJ1-6,NA,CASSNGGPLHF,TGCGCCAGCAGCAACGGGGGACCCCTCCACTTT
NA,TRBV28,TRBJ2-7,NA,CASSPEGQAGSYEQYF,TGTGCCAGCAGTCCCGAGGGGCAGGCGGGAAGCTACGAGCAGTACTTC
NA,TRBV28,TRBJ1-1,TRBD1,CATDLTRTGFKAFF,TGTGCCACCGATTTGACGAGGACAGGGTTTAAAGCTTTCTTT
NA,TRBV20-1,TRBJ2-7,NA,CSARETYEQYF,TGCAGTGCTAGAGAGACCTACGAGCAGTACTTC
NA,TRBV6-5,TRBJ2-7,NA,CASGRAYYEQYF,TGTGCCAGCGGCCGAGCCTACTACGAGCAGTACTTC
few,TRBV9,TRBJ2-5,TRBD2,CASSVGLAGAQETQYF,TGTGCCAGCAGCGTAGGCCTAGCGGGAGCCCAAGAGACCCAGTACTTC
NA,TRBV6-5,TRBJ1-2,TRBD1,CASRQGLYGYTF,TGTGCCAGTCGACAGGGTCTGTATGGCTACACCTTC
NA,TRBV30,TRBJ2-2,TRBD1,CAWSVKGAPNTGELFF,TGTGCCTGGAGTGTAAAGGGGGCCCCGAACACCGGGGAGCTGTTTTTT
NA,TRBV3-1/TRBV3-2,TRBJ1-1,NA,CASSQGGIWWSFF,TGTGCCAGCAGCCAAGGGGGGATTTGGTGGTCTTTCTTT
once,TRBV5-6,TRBJ1-4,NA,CASSLLSVPNEKLFF,TGTGCCAGCAGCCTCTTGTCCGTACCCAATGAAAAACTGTTTTTT
NA,TRBV20-1,TRBJ2-5,NA,CSASLSETQYF,TGCAGTGCTAGTTTAAGCGAGACCCAGTACTTC
NA,TRBV12-2,TRBJ1-2,NA,CASRLGESEGVNGYTF,TGTGCAAGTCGCCTCGGTGAATCTGAGGGGGTGAACGGCTACACCTTC
NA,TRBV5-1,TRBJ2-1,NA,CASSQIVYEQFF,TGCGCCAGCAGCCAAATTGTTTATGAGCAGTTCTTC
NA,TRBV11-2,TRBJ2-7,NA,CASSFGLSYEQYF,TGTGCCAGCAGCTTTGGACTATCCTACGAGCAGTACTTC
few,TRBV28,TRBJ2-1,NA,CASRSLSGLSYNEQFF,TGTGCCAGCAGATCGCTTAGCGGACTCTCCTACAATGAGCAGTTCTTC
NA,TRBV18,TRBJ2-3,NA,CASSPEQTSTDTQYF,TGTGCCAGCTCACCGGAGCAGACTAGCACAGATACGCAGTATTTT
NA,TRBV19,TRBJ1-6,NA,CASKGEAYNSPLHF,TGTGCCAGTAAAGGGGAGGCGTATAATTCACCCCTCCACTTT
NA,TRBV7-9,TRBJ1-2,NA,CASSRGGGESWYGYTF,TGTGCCAGCAGCCGTGGGGGCGGAGAATCATGGTATGGCTACACCTTC
NA,TRBV7-6,TRBJ1-1,NA,CASSPGGEAFF,TGTGCCAGCAGCCCGGGGGGTGAAGCTTTCTTT
NA,TRBV7-3,TRBJ2-2,NA,CASSPGHSDTGELFF,TGTGCCAGCAGCCCCGGACACTCTGACACCGGGGAGCTGTTTTTT
NA,TRBV28,TRBJ1-1,NA,CASRYTEAFF,TGTGCCAGCAGGTACACTGAAGCTTTCTTT
NA,TRBV7-3,TRBJ2-7,NA,CASSQGRDYEQYF,TGTGCCAGCAGCCAGGGTAGGGACTACGAGCAGTACTTC
once,TRBV5-1,TRBJ2-1,TRBD2,CASSPGLAAWEQFF,TGCGCCAGCAGCCCGGGACTAGCGGCGTGGGAGCAGTTCTTC
NA,TRBV28,TRBJ1-2,TRBD1,CASRETGRNGYTF,TGTGCCAGCAGGGAGACAGGGAGGAATGGCTACACCTTC
NA,TRBV2,TRBJ1-1,NA,CASSLTEAFF,TGTGCCAGCAGCCTCACTGAAGCTTTCTTT
NA,TRBV19,TRBJ2-1,TRBD1,CASARDRGEQFF,TGTGCCAGTGCCCGGGACAGGGGGGAGCAGTTCTTC